The present entry profiles one T cell receptor (beta chain) with its context. The entry originates in a study of blood T cell repertoires in COVID-19. Study information: Acute and convalescent COVID-19 samples came from the United States, Italy and Spain. From T cells, B-cell-depleted T cells, or PBMCs came the material, which was cDNA or gDNA.

Self-reported history from a screening survey and questionnaire set each donor's cohort. Germline V lookup: CDR1 SGHRS, CDR2 YFSETQ. V was pared by 0 bases and J by 4 bases, with 10 bases between. The CDR3 covers 14 residues. Study processing details: Scientists estimated how many nucleated cells there were by amplifying reference gene primers. Assay used: immunoSEQ multiplex PCR; TCRdb lists only in-frame clones, some missing. That table supplies the V and J calls and clone size; D and trimming were determined from the DNA. Here the sample spans about 270,000 clones, approximately 90% being singletons.

The chain employs TRBV5-1 and TRBJ1-1; possibly TRBD1 for D (5 bases). The specimen sequenced was PBMCs or T cells enriched from blood (not recorded which). The TCR comes from a middle-aged woman with acute COVID-19. The CDR3: CASSLATDPTEAFF. The DNA for the CDR3 is TGCGCCAGCAGCTTGGCGACAGACCCCACTGAAGCTTTCTTT.